Below, 9 T cell receptor beta chains from the same sample are listed, as sequenced in a study of human T cells and chemical hapten exposure. Time point of the sample: patch test 3, about 24 weeks after DPC sensitization. Treatment denoted: therapeutic diphenylcyclopropenone sensitization with weekly scalp DPC. TCRdb reanalysed the RACE reads using MiXCR and keeps one entry per CDR3 protein. The profile shows around 110,000 distinct CDR3 sequences, 11% of them singletons. The sample was whole blood, taken in connection with sensitization to the hapten diphenylcyclopropenone (DPC). These receptors were collected from a woman aged 45-59 years with alopecia areata. Some clones in this sample may be carry-over from other donors' samples.

This clonotype was detected a few times. CDR3 residues: CSASQGRVYGYTF. DNA for the CDR3: TGCAGTGCTTCCCAGGGCAGGGTCTATGGCTACACCTTC. The chain uses TRBV20-1 and TRBJ1-2, with D possibly matching TRBD1 (5 bases). V was trimmed by 5 bases and J by 4 bases, leaving 14 bases between them. Looked up from germline, CDR1 is DFQATT and CDR2 is SNEGSKA (reference sequence). The CDR3 spans 13 residues.

This clonotype was counted only a few times. The chain is built from TRBV6-2 or TRBV6-3 and TRBJ1-1; D is perhaps TRBD1 (5 bases). Looked up from germline, CDR1 is MNHEY and CDR2 is SVGEGT. CDR3 size: 11 residues. Trimming left V 4 bases short and J 9 bases short, with 9 bases between. CDR3 coding DNA: TGTGCCAGCAGTTCGGGGCCACAAGCTTTCTTT. This encodes CASSSGPQAFF.

The rearrangement joins TRBV29-1 to TRBJ2-3; TRBD2 matches at 15 bases. The CDR3 totals 15 residues. CDR1 and CDR2 from the germline V gene are SQVTM and ANQGSEA. V gave up 7 bases and J gave up 6 bases; unmatched junction bases: 8. CDR3 DNA sequence: TGCAGCGCTGGACTAGCGGGGGGGCCCTCGGATACGCAGTATTTT. Translating it yields CSAGLAGGPSDTQYF.

This clonotype was detected many times. V is TRBV12-3 or TRBV12-4 and J is TRBJ2-7, with 7 nucleotides matching TRBD1. Trimming cost V 10 bases and J 5 bases; bases outside gene matches: 11. This CDR3 has 13 amino acids. CDR3 region: CAILDRAGHEQYF. CDR3 coding DNA: TGTGCCATCCTCGACAGGGCCGGCCACGAGCAGTACTTC.

This clonotype has more than one count but fewer than ten. This chain uses TRBV9 with TRBJ2-3, with D hard to call. This CDR3 spans 14 amino acids. With 2 bases removed from V and 2 bases from J, the gap between germline ends came to 9 bases. Germline CDR1 SGDLS, CDR2 YYNGEE. In DNA form, the CDR3 reads TGTGCCAGCAGCGTCGACGCGGCCACAGATACGCAGTATTTT. Its protein is CASSVDAATDTQYF.

The chain combines TRBV6-5 with TRBJ2-5; D unresolved. The CDR3 consists of 15 residues. Germline values: CDR1 MNHEY, CDR2 SVGAGI. Between the trimmed V and J ends, which lost 0 bases and 5 bases, there was a span of 13 bases. The CDR3 sequence: CASSYSGSPRETQYF. The CDR3 nucleotides read TGTGCCAGCAGTTACTCCGGGTCCCCTAGGGAGACCCAGTACTTC.

This clonotype came up many times. The genes are TRBV2 and TRBJ2-1, with no clear D. Germline V gene data show CDR1 as SNHLY and CDR2 as FYNNEI. CDR3 length equals 11 residues. V lost 5 bases and J 9 bases, leaving 8 bases between the germline ends. The CDR3 DNA sequence: TGTGCCAGCAGTCCCCCCGGTGAGCAGTTCTTC. Translating gives CASSPPGEQFF.

V gene TRBV24-1 combines with J gene TRBJ2-7, with D possibly matching TRBD1 (5 bases). V lost 6 bases and J 3 bases, leaving 11 bases between the germline ends. This CDR3 contains 13 residues. The V gene's germline CDR1 is KGHDR and CDR2 SFDVKD. The CDR3 spells CATSNRYYYEQYF. CDR3 coding DNA: TGTGCCACCAGTAACAGGTACTACTACGAGCAGTACTTC.

The chain links TRBV7-2 to TRBJ2-5; 7 bases align to TRBD1. After removal of 2 bases from V and 7 bases from J, the junction contained 16 bases not matched to a gene. CDR1 and CDR2 (germline): SGHTA, FQGNSA. CDR3 length: 17 amino acids. The CDR3 sequence: CASSLIPGQRSASTQYF. CDR3 nucleotide sequence: TGTGCCAGCAGCTTAATTCCGGGACAGAGGTCTGCGTCGACCCAGTACTTC. Complete variable domain (other parts from reference TRBV7-2 and TRBJ2-5): GAGVSQSPSNKVTEKGKDVELRCDPISGHTALYWYRQSLGQGLEFLIYFQGNSAPDKSGLPSDRFSAERTGGSVSTLTIQRTQQEDSAVYLCASSLIPGQRSASTQYFGPGTRLLVL.